This T cell receptor beta chain was obtained from a study of T cell responses to AZD1222 COVID-19 vaccine. Whole-study results and caveats: Unmutated variant regions are reportedly the target of nearly half of TCRs that are spike-specific.

The CDR3 has 15 amino acids. The germline gives CDR1 SGHDT, CDR2 YYEEEE. Trimming removed 7 bases from V and 1 base from J, with 18 bases in between. The table lists this clone with a count of one. Its target is unknown. Sequencing was performed with immunoSEQ multiplex PCR; in TCRdb, only in-frame clones are kept and a portion is missing. In the table there are 140,000 or so clones, approximately 92% of which are singletons. The chain recombines TRBV5-6 with TRBJ2-7, with TRBD1 as a possible D gene (6 bases). The input for sequencing was peripheral blood, taken on day 0 of AZD1222 vaccination. The source is an adult in good health. The CDR3 DNA is TGTGCCAGCGGATCCGGGACAAGGGTTTCCTACGAGCAGTACTTC. It specifies CASGSGTRVSYEQYF.